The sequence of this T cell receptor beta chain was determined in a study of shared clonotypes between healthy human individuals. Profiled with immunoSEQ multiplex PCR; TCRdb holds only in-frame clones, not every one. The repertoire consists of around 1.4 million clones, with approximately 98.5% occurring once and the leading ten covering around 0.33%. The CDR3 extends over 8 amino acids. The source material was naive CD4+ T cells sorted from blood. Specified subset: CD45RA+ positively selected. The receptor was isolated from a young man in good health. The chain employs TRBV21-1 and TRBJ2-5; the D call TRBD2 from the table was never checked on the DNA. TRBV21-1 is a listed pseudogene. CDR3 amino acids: CALETQYF. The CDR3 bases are TGTGCTCTCGAGACCCAGTACTTC.